The clone carrying this TCR beta chain was found many times. This specimen belongs to a study of blood T cell repertoires in COVID-19. Study details: Acute-phase and convalescent COVID-19 samples originated in the United States, Italy and Spain. PBMCs, B-cell-depleted T cells, or T cells provided the cDNA or gDNA that made up the material.

Authors' methods: Quantification of nucleated cells was approximated via reference gene primer amplification. Measured with immunoSEQ multiplex PCR; TCRdb has only the in-frame clones, and not every one. V and J calls and clone size are those listed in that table; D and trimming were worked out from the DNA. Seen here are 150,000 to 180,000 clones, about 80% observed once, and the top ten hold 29%. The CDR3 consists of 17 residues. V trimming: 5 bases; J trimming: 0 bases; junction bases outside the gene matches: 8. The germline V gene encodes CDR1 SEHNR and CDR2 FQNEAQ (reference sequence). The rearrangement links TRBV7-9 to TRBJ2-2, with 8 bases identical to TRBD1. The sequenced sample was peripheral blood. The receptor's source is a woman aged 55-70 years with acute or convalescent COVID-19. The CDR3 nucleotides are TGTGCCAGCAGCCTAGGACAGGGTAAAGCGAACACCGGGGAGCTGTTTTTT. It translates to CASSLGQGKANTGELFF.